The text below deals with one T cell receptor beta chain. The clone's antigen remains unknown. No per-base quality is available; no much larger clone lies one base away. Whole blood was collected in K2EDTA tubes by collaborating institutions according to the institutions' own protocols. For TCRbeta analysis, collaborators shipped samples in one of three forms: frozen whole blood, isolated PBMCs, or DNA extracted from either of those sample types. TCRbeta CDR3 regions were amplified from genomic DNA using the immunoSEQ Assay, a bias-controlled multiplex PCR. Per the authors' processing: Nucleated cell counts per sample were estimated from amplification of reference gene primers within the assay. To quantify the absolute abundance of each unique TCRbeta CDR3 rearrangement, sequence reads were collapsed and filtered. For each sample, productive Simpson clonality was calculated as the square root of Simpson's diversity index across productive rearrangements. This immuneACCESS table, as held by TCRdb, lists in-frame sequences with V and J called but not all clones. Of the missing ones, under half trace to an unresolved V gene in checked studies; the others have no known cause. That table is the source of V, J and clone size, and D and trimming were worked out from the DNA. The sample table shows about 210,000 clones, and 80% are seen once. Jointly, the top ten make up 9.5% to 15% of the sample.

This sample was included in a study of blood T cell repertoires in COVID-19 (dated by TCRdb to the early 2020s). Background for the entire study: Samples covering the acute and convalescent phases of COVID-19 were provided by collaborators in the United States, Italy and Spain. The prospective study material was composed of cDNA or gDNA derived from T cells, B-cell-depleted T cells, or PBMCs. Deeply sampled blood TCRbeta repertoires from subjects exposed to, actively infected with, or recovered from COVID-19 were included in the dataset. A freely available public database, intended as a resource for researchers studying the immune response to SARS-CoV-2, is where the repertoires were released. The samples were drawn from the first 160 participants of the ongoing ImmuneRACE study and from over 950 subjects provided by 6 global collaborators. A de-identified subject ID, COVID-19 status, age in years and sex were almost always included in the sample metadata. HLA class I and class II types, where available, came from metadata supplied by the sample provider rather than from assay-based typing.

Overall study outcomes, separate from this receptor: How much clinical and demographic metadata was included differed by source and by participant, and the metadata was provided uncurated.

The trim is 5 bases for V and 2 bases for J, with a gap of 10 bases between the germline ends. The germline V gene specifies SGHTA as CDR1 and FQGNSA as CDR2. The CDR3 runs 14 amino acids, cysteine and phenylalanine included. The only DNA kept is the CDR3, 42 bases in frame from the first base. The specimen was peripheral blood. This sequence was found in a human donor in a cohort sampled during active COVID-19. The chain is made from TRBV7-2 and TRBJ1-3; TRBD1 is possibly the D segment (6 matching bases). The DNA sequence reads TGTGCCAGCAGCGCCGGGACACCTGGAAACACCATATATTTT. It translates as CASSAGTPGNTIYF.